These 30 T cell receptor beta chains came from one sample sequenced in a study of blood T cell repertoires in COVID-19. Here immunoSEQ multiplex PCR was the method, and the copy in TCRdb shows in-frame clones only, minus some. The sample contains about 270,000 clones, approximately 84% of which appear only once. Sequences were obtained from peripheral blood. These TCRs come from a human donor with COVID-19, enrolled during active disease. The donor label of this sample is uncertain.

The chain links TRBV4-2 to TRBJ1-4; D call uncertain. This CDR3 is 16 amino acids long. The ends were cut back, 0 bases at V and 0 bases at J, with 8 bases in the middle. Germline CDR1 and CDR2: LGHNA and YNFKEQ. The CDR3 DNA sequence: TGTGCCAGCAGCCAAGAGGGCAGTTCAACTAATGAAAAACTGTTTTTT. It yields the protein CASSQEGSSTNEKLFF.

The genes are TRBV29-1 and TRBJ2-5; unclear D gene. The length of the CDR3 is 13 residues. V lost 0 bases and J lost 2, with 7 bases in between. Looked up from germline, CDR1 is SQVTM and CDR2 is ANQGSEA. The CDR3 is CSVEDFMQETQYF. CDR3 sequence (DNA): TGCAGCGTTGAAGATTTTATGCAAGAGACCCAGTACTTC.

This chain uses TRBV27 with TRBJ2-7, with 9 bases lining up with TRBD1. Trimming cost V 5 bases and J 2 bases; bases outside gene matches: 7. The CDR3 consists of 15 residues. Germline V gives CDR1 MNHEY, CDR2 SMNVEV (reference sequence). CDR3 sequence (DNA): TGTGCCAGCAGTCTTGGACAGGGGACTCCCTACGAGCAGTACTTC. The encoded protein is CASSLGQGTPYEQYF.

The chain uses TRBV19 and TRBJ1-4; D is possibly TRBD1 (5 bases). Germline CDR1 reads LNHDA; CDR2 reads SQIVND (reference sequence). The V end was cut by 6 bases, the J end by 4 bases, with 15 bases between. This CDR3 spans 15 amino acids. CDR3 in amino acids: CASRALTEHNEKLFF. In DNA form, the CDR3 reads TGTGCCAGTAGAGCCCTGACAGAGCATAATGAAAAACTGTTTTTT.

This chain uses TRBV3-1 (or the pseudogene TRBV3-2) with TRBJ1-5, with D unclear. The germline CDR1 and CDR2 sequences are LGHDT and YNNKEL (reference sequence). The CDR3 contains 13 residues. V dropped 0 bases and J dropped 9 bases, with 9 bases sitting between them. The CDR3 coding sequence is TGTGCCAGCAGCCAAGATTTGAGTGGGCCCCAGCATTTT. Its translation: CASSQDLSGPQHF.

The chain has TRBV3-1 (or the pseudogene TRBV3-2) and TRBJ2-1; 7 bases map to TRBD2. From germline, CDR1 is LGHDT and CDR2 YNNKEL (reference sequence). There are 16 residues in the CDR3. Losses at the gene ends were 0 bases for V and 3 bases for J; bases not matched to a gene: 5. Written as DNA, the CDR3 is TGTGCCAGCAGCCAAGATCATCCTAGCGGCTACAATGAGCAGTTCTTC. Its protein is CASSQDHPSGYNEQFF.

The genes are TRBV6-1 and TRBJ1-1; no reliable D call. The CDR3 runs 13 residues. Germline CDR1 is MNHNS and CDR2 is SASEGT. V lost 3 bases and J 3 bases, leaving 8 bases between the germline ends. The CDR3 here is CASSEPDYTEAFF. In DNA form, the CDR3 reads TGTGCCAGCAGTGAGCCAGATTACACTGAAGCTTTCTTT.

This clone was recorded once. The chain joins TRBV6-5 to TRBJ1-2, with a possible D match to TRBD1 (5 bases). Germline V gene data show CDR1 as MNHEY and CDR2 as SVGAGI. The V gene lost 7 bases and the J gene lost 3 bases, with 12 bases spanning the gap. The CDR3 is made up of 13 amino acids. The CDR3 spells CASTQAGYYGYTF. The CDR3, as DNA: TGTGCCAGCACCCAGGCAGGGTACTATGGCTACACCTTC.

This clone has more than one count but fewer than ten. V is TRBV5-8 and J is TRBJ1-6; TRBD1 matches 7 bases. The CDR3 is 14 residues long. V lost 1 base, J lost 10 bases, and 5 bases stayed unmatched. Germline V gene lookup returns CDR1 SGHTS and CDR2 YDEGEE. CDR3 bases: TGTGCCAGCAGCTTGAAAGGGACAGAGTCACCCCTCCACTTT. Translation: CASSLKGTESPLHF.

The chain is built from TRBV29-1 and TRBJ1-3; 9 bases line up with TRBD1. Germline V gene lookup returns CDR1 SQVTM and CDR2 ANQGSEA. Unmatched junction bases numbered 4, after V lost 0 bases and J lost 7 bases. The CDR3 loop spans 14 amino acids. The CDR3 nucleotides are TGCAGCGTTGAAGACCGGACAGGGGCGAACACCATATATTTT. Translation: CSVEDRTGANTIYF.

The chain couples TRBV19 to TRBJ1-1, with a weak D call TRBD1 (5 bases). Germline V lookup: CDR1 LNHDA, CDR2 SQIVND (reference sequence). Trimming stripped 5 bases from V and 4 bases from J, with 11 bases between. The CDR3 spans 13 residues. This chain's CDR3 is CASSSSGGTEAFF. CDR3 in DNA: TGTGCCAGTAGTTCCTCGGGGGGCACTGAAGCTTTCTTT.

V is TRBV6-1 and J is TRBJ1-6, with no clear D. The V gene's germline CDR1 is MNHNS and CDR2 SASEGT. This CDR3 comprises 15 residues. V was cut by 8 bases and J by 7 bases, with 18 bases left in between. Written as DNA, the CDR3 is TGTGCCAGCCATAATCCCGGAGTTCGGAATTCACCCCTCCACTTT. It encodes CASHNPGVRNSPLHF.

This clone was recorded once. The chain joins TRBV9 to TRBJ2-2; 9 bases fit TRBD1. The CDR3 is 15 amino acids. The germline V gene has CDR1 SGDLS and CDR2 YYNGEE. V gave up 2 bases and J gave up 5 bases; unmatched junction bases: 4. CDR3 sequence (DNA): TGTGCCAGCAGCGTGGGGACAGGGTATACCGGGGAGCTGTTTTTT. Encoded protein: CASSVGTGYTGELFF.

This rearrangement joins TRBV10-1 to TRBJ2-3; 7 bases line up with TRBD1. CDR3 length: 14 residues. V lost 6 bases and J lost 4; bases outside the gene matches: 7. CDR1 and CDR2 from the germline V gene are WNHNN and SYGVQD (reference sequence). CDR3 sequence (DNA): TGCGCCAGCAGAGGGGACAGCAAACCAGATACGCAGTATTTT. Its protein is CASRGDSKPDTQYF.

The chain has TRBV10-3 and TRBJ2-2; 8 bases are shared with TRBD1. The germline V gene encodes CDR1 ENHRY and CDR2 SYGVKD. The junction had 5 bases not matched to a gene; V was cut back by 3 bases and J by 5 bases. The CDR3 loop spans 15 amino acids. CDR3: CAISDADRGTGELFF. CDR3 in DNA: TGTGCCATCAGTGATGCAGACAGGGGAACCGGGGAGCTGTTTTTT.

This sequence joins TRBV7-9 and TRBJ2-2; perhaps TRBD2 as D (5 bases). The CDR3 loop spans 14 amino acids. Trimming stripped 1 base from V and 6 bases from J, with 9 bases between. The V gene's germline CDR1 is SEHNR and CDR2 FQNEAQ (reference sequence). CDR3 sequence reads: CASSLVVGAGELFF. The CDR3 region has the DNA TGTGCCAGCAGCTTAGTGGTCGGGGCCGGGGAGCTGTTTTTT.

J is TRBJ2-7 and V is TRBV28; 8 positions match TRBD1. V was clipped by 6 bases and J by 9 bases; unmatched bases: 16. CDR1 MDHEN and CDR2 SYDVKM come from the germline V gene. The CDR3 has 15 residues. The CDR3 coding sequence is TGTGCCAGCAGCCTAACCGGGACAGGAAATTCCTGGCAGTACTTC. Translated: CASSLTGTGNSWQYF.

This chain links TRBV28 with TRBJ1-2; weak D call: TRBD1 (6 bases). CDR1 and CDR2 (germline): MDHEN, SYDVKM. Trimming shortened V by 5 bases and J by 5 bases, and 15 bases separated the two germline ends. This CDR3 has 14 residues. The DNA of the CDR3 is TGTGCCAGCAGTACCCTGAGACAGGAGTATGGCTACACCTTC. Protein: CASSTLRQEYGYTF.

The chain combines TRBV18 with TRBJ1-1; no clear D. Germline CDR1 is KGHSH and CDR2 is LQKENI. V was pared by 1 base and J by 3 bases, with 6 bases between. CDR3 size: 13 residues. The CDR3 nucleotides read TGTGCCAGCTCACCACGTACAGACACTGAAGCTTTCTTT. Amino acids: CASSPRTDTEAFF.

The V call is TRBV5-1, the J call TRBJ1-1; D is perhaps TRBD1 (6 bases). V dropped 5 bases and J dropped 1 base, with 12 bases sitting between them. CDR1 is SGHRS and CDR2 is YFSETQ in the germline V gene. This CDR3 comprises 14 residues. The CDR3, as DNA: TGCGCCAGCAGACAGGGAACAACGAACACTGAAGCTTTCTTT. Its protein is CASRQGTTNTEAFF.

The chain is built from TRBV4-1 and TRBJ1-3, with D possibly being TRBD1 (5 bases). CDR1 and CDR2 (germline): MGHRA, YSYEKL. Trimming took 4 bases from V and 0 from J, leaving 13 bases between them. The CDR3 loop spans 16 amino acids. Here the CDR3 reads CASSPTTEASGNTIYF. CDR3 bases: TGCGCCAGCAGCCCGACGACAGAAGCCTCTGGAAACACCATATATTTT.

The chain links TRBV19 to TRBJ1-2; D is ambiguous. The ends were cut back, 5 bases at V and 2 bases at J, with 18 bases in the middle. The germline V gene has CDR1 LNHDA and CDR2 SQIVND (reference sequence). The CDR3 contains 16 residues. The CDR3 sequence: CASSVPEGRINYGYTF. The CDR3 DNA reads as TGTGCCAGTAGTGTCCCCGAGGGCAGGATCAACTATGGCTACACCTTC.

The chain is built from TRBV14 and TRBJ2-3; D unclear. V lost 0 bases, J lost 0 bases, and 7 bases lay in between. Germline V gene lookup returns CDR1 SGHDN and CDR2 FVKESK. This CDR3 has 15 amino acids. The CDR3 nucleotides are TGTGCCAGCAGCCAAGATCGGTGGAGCACAGATACGCAGTATTTT. Residues: CASSQDRWSTDTQYF.

This sequence joins TRBV7-9 and TRBJ2-7; perhaps TRBD1 as D (7 bases). V was pared by 7 bases and J by 2 bases, with 15 bases between. The CDR3 sequence is 14 residues long. The germline gives CDR1 SEHNR, CDR2 FQNEAQ (reference sequence). The CDR3 spells CASIPRGAAYEQYF. The CDR3, as DNA: TGTGCCAGCATCCCCAGGGGGGCGGCCTACGAGCAGTACTTC.

V gene TRBV5-1 combines with J gene TRBJ2-1; TRBD2 aligns across 10 bases. Germline lookup yields CDR1 SGHRS and CDR2 YFSETQ. The CDR3 loop spans 17 amino acids. J lost 4 bases, V lost 0 bases, and 7 bases had no gene match. The CDR3 is CASSLVFSSGRYNEQFF. CDR3 in DNA: TGCGCCAGCAGCTTGGTGTTTAGTAGCGGGAGGTACAATGAGCAGTTCTTC.

The CDR3, as DNA: TGTGCCAGCAGCCAAGGGAGACTAGCGGGAGCCGAAGAGACCCAGTACTTC. This translates into CASSQGRLAGAEETQYF. J is TRBJ2-5 and V is TRBV4-2; 12 bases agree with TRBD2. Unmatched junction bases numbered 6, after V lost 1 base and J lost 3 bases. Germline CDR1 reads LGHNA; CDR2 reads YNFKEQ. CDR3 length equals 17 residues.

This chain connects TRBV5-4 to TRBJ1-3, with TRBD1 matching 10 bases. Germline CDR1 and CDR2: SGHNT and YYREEE (reference sequence). Trimming at V came to 1 base and at J to 2 bases, leaving 3 bases not matched to a gene. The CDR3 is 16 residues long. Here the CDR3 DNA reads TGTGCCAGCAGCTTGTTCGGGACAGGGGCTGGAAACACCATATATTTT. Amino acids: CASSLFGTGAGNTIYF. The complete variable domain, with remaining parts taken from reference TRBV5-4 and TRBJ1-3, reads ETGVTQSPTHLIKTRGQQVTLRCSSQSGHNTVSWYQQALGQGPQFIFQYYREEENGRGNFPPRFSGLQFPNYSSELNVNALELDDSALYLCASSLFGTGAGNTIYFGEGSWLTVV.

This rearrangement joins TRBV3-1 (or the pseudogene TRBV3-2) to TRBJ2-7, with 14 bases identical to TRBD2. Trimming at V came to 3 bases and at J to 6 bases, leaving 4 bases not matched to a gene. CDR1 and CDR2 from the germline V gene are LGHDT and YNNKEL (reference sequence). The length of the CDR3 is 15 residues. CDR3 nucleotides: TGTGCCAGCAGCCAGACTAGCGGGAGGGAGAGCGAGCAGTACTTC. It translates to CASSQTSGRESEQYF.

The chain employs TRBV6-6 and TRBJ1-6, with 7 positions matching TRBD1. Germline V gene sequence: CDR1 MNHNY, CDR2 SVGAGI (reference sequence). The CDR3 consists of 14 residues. Losses at the gene ends were 2 bases for V and 5 bases for J; bases not matched to a gene: 0. CDR3 amino acids: CASSYTGDNSPLHF. DNA of the CDR3: TGTGCCAGCAGTTACACAGGGGATAATTCACCCCTCCACTTT.

This rearrangement joins TRBV3-1 (or the pseudogene TRBV3-2) to TRBJ1-1, with D perhaps TRBD1 (6 bases). Trimming cost V 11 bases and J 4 bases, with 14 bases left between them. The germline V gene has CDR1 LGHDT and CDR2 YNNKEL (reference sequence). This CDR3 is 12 amino acids long. CDR3 sequence (DNA): TGTGCCTCAGGACCCAGGGGCACTGAAGCTTTCTTT. This translates into CASGPRGTEAFF.